This T cell receptor beta chain was retrieved from a study of cytomegalovirus exposure and HLA in healthy donors. A note on this clone: What it recognizes is unknown.

Both 60 Vbeta primers and 13 Jbeta primers went into the PCR. Only in-frame clones appear in the TCRdb table, and some are missing; sequencing was by immunoSEQ multiplex PCR. The sample lists about 67,000 clones, about 80% occurring once. Study-wide findings and caveats: Within the data, a cluster of highly shared sequence variants was likely a sequencing artifact. The analysis excluded some indistinguishable V segments, including TRBV6-2 and TRBV6-3.

The CDR3 is 16 residues long. Unmatched junction bases numbered 11, after V lost 1 base and J lost 8 bases. CDR1 and CDR2 (germline): MGHRA, YSYEKL. The clonotype was recovered from a man aged 60 to 75 in good health and CMV-seropositive. Sample: PBMCs. The chain is built from TRBV4-1 and TRBJ2-1; 7 bases are a match to TRBD1. The DNA for the CDR3 is TGCGCCAGCAGCCAAGGACAAGGGGGCAGGGGTGATGAGCAGTTCTTC. Residues: CASSQGQGGRGDEQFF.